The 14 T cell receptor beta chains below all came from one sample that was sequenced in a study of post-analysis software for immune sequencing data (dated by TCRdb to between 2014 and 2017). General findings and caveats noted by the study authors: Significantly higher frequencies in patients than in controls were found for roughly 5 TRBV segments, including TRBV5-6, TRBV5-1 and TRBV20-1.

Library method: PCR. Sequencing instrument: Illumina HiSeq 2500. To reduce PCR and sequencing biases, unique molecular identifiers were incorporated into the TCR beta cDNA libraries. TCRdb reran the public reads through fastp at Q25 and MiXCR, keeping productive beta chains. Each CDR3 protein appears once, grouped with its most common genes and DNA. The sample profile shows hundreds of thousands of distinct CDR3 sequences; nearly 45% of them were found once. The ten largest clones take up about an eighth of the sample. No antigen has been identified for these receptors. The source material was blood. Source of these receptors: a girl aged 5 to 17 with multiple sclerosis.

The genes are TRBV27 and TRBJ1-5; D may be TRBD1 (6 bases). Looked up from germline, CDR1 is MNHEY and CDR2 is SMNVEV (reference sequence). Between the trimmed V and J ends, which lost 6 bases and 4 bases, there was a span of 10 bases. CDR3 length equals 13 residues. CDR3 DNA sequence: TGTGCCAGCAGCCAGCAGGGGAATCAGCCCCAGCATTTT. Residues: CASSQQGNQPQHF.

This chain's CDR3 is CASSSRQGNQPQHF. The DNA for the CDR3 is TGTGCCAGCAGTTCGAGACAGGGGAATCAGCCCCAGCATTTT. This rearrangement joins TRBV5-5 to TRBJ1-5; 8 positions match TRBD1. J lost 4 bases, V lost 5 bases, and 5 bases had no gene match. The CDR3 length is 14 residues. Germline V gene lookup returns CDR1 SGHKS and CDR2 YYEKEE (reference sequence).

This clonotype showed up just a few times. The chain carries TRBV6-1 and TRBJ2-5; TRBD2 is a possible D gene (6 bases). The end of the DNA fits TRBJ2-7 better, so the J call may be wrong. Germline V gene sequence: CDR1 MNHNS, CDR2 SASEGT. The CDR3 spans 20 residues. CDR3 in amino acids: CASSPLTWEDPLGRNYEQYF. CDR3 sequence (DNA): TGTGCCAGCAGTCCACTGACCTGGGAGGACCCCCTCGGGCGCAACTACGAGCAGTACTTC.

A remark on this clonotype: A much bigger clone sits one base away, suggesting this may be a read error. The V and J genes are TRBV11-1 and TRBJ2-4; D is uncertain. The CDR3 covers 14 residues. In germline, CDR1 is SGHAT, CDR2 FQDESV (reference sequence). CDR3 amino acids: CACSFGLAKNIQYF. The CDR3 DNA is TGTGCCTGCAGCTTCGGGCTAGCCAAAAACATTCAGTACTTC.

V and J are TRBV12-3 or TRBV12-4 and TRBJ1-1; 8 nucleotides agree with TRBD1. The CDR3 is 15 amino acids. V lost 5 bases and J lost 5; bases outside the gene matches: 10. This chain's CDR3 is CASSPRQGRGTEAFF. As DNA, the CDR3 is TGTGCCAGCAGTCCCAGACAGGGGAGGGGGACTGAAGCTTTCTTT.

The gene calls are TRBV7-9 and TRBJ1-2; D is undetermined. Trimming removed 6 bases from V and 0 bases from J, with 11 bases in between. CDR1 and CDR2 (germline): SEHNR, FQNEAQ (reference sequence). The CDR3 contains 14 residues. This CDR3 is CASSIDGANYGYTF. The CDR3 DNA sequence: TGTGCCAGCAGTATCGACGGAGCTAACTATGGCTACACCTTC.

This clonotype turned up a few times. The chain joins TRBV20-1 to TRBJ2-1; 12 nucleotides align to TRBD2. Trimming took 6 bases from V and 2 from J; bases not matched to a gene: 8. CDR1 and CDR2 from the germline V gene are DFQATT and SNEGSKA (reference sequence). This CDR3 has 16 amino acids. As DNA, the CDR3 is TGCAGTGCCAAACATCCTAGCGGGAGGGCCTACAATGAGCAGTTCTTC. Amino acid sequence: CSAKHPSGRAYNEQFF.

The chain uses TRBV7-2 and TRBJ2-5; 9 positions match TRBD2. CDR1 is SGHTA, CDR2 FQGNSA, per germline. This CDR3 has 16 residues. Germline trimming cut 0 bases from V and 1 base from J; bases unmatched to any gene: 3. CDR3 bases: TGTGCCAGCAGCTTAGCCAGCGGGGGGCCCCAAGAGACCCAGTACTTC. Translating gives CASSLASGGPQETQYF.

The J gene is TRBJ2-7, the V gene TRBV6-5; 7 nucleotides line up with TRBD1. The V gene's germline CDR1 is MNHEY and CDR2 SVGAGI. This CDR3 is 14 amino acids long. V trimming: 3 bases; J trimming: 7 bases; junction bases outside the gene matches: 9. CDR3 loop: CASSYGQDPLEQYF. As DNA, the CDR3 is TGTGCCAGCAGTTATGGACAGGATCCCCTAGAGCAGTACTTC.

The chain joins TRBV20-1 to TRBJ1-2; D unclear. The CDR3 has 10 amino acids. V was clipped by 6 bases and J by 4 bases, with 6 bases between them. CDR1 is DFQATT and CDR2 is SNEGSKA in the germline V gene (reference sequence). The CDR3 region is CSARVYGYTF. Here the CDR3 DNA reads TGCAGTGCGAGGGTCTATGGCTACACCTTC.

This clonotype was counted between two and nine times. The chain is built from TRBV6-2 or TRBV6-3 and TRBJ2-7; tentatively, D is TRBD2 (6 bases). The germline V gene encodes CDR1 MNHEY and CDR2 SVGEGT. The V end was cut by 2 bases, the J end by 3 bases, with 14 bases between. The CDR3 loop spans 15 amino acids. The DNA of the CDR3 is TGTGCCAGCAGTTACCATCCCGACGGGGGCTACGAGCAGTACTTC. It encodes CASSYHPDGGYEQYF.

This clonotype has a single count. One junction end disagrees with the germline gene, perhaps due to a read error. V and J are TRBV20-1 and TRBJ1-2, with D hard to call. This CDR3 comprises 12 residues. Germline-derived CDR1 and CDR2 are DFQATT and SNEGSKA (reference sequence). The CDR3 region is CSGSGMDYDYTF. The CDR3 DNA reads TGCAGTGGTTCCGGTATGGACTATGACTACACCTTC.

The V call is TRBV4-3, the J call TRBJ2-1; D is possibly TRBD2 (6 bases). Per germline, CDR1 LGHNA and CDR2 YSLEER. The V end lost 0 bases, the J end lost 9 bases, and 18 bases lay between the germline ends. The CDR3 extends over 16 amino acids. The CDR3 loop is CASSQESTSGSGEQFF. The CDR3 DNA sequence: TGCGCCAGCAGCCAAGAATCGACTAGTGGGAGTGGTGAGCAGTTCTTC.

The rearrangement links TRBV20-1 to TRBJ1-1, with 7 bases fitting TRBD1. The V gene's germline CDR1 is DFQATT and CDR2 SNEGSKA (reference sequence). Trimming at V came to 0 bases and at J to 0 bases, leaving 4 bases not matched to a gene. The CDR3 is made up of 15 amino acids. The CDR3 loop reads CSARDPGTVNTEAFF. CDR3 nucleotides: TGCAGTGCTAGAGATCCCGGGACAGTGAACACTGAAGCTTTCTTT.